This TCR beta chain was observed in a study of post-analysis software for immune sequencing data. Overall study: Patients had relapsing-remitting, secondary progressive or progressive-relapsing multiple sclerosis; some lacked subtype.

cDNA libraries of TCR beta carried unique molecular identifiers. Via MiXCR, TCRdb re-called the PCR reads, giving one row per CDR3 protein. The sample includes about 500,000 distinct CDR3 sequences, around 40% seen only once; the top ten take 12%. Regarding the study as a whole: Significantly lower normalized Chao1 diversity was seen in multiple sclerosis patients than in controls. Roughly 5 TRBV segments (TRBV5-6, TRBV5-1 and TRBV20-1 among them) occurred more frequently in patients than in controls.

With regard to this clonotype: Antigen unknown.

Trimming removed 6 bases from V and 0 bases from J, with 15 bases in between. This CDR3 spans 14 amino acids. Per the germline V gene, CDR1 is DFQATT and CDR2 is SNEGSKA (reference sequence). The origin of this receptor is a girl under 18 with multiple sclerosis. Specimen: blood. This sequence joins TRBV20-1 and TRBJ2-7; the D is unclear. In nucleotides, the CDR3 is TGCAGTGCCAGGAACCCGACGACCTCCTACGAGCAGTACTTC. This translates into CSARNPTTSYEQYF.